The clone carrying this T cell receptor (beta chain) was seen a handful of times. Its antigen is still unknown. Because the CDR3 is missing its conserved closing phenylalanine or tryptophan, this is likely a read error. This specimen belongs to a study of regulatory T cells in long-lasting Graves disease. General study results and limits: Persistent disease preferred TRBV28, TRBJ1-2 and TRBJ2-5; new disease, TRBV20-1 and TRBJ2-1. Authors noted too few samples as a limitation. Reduced TCR diversity was observed in persistent Graves' patients versus newly diagnosed patients.

Arm-PCR of CDR3 regions and iRepertoire HTBI primers were used to build TCR beta libraries. TCRdb processed the multiplex PCR reads anew with MiXCR; each CDR3 protein has one entry. The sample holds hundreds of thousands of distinct CDR3 sequences, less than 25% seen once. Time point described: persistent/refractory GD, antithyroid drugs over 5 years with positive TRAb. The authors made the TCR library using RNA they extracted from PBMCs. CDR1 and CDR2 from the germline V gene are SSHAT and FNYEAQ (reference sequence). CDR3 length: 15 amino acids. The chain links TRBV7-7 to TRBJ2-5, with D perhaps TRBD1 (5 bases). The sequence was collected from a female donor with Graves disease. The specimen comprised peripheral blood mononuclear cells (PBMCs), sampled when the disease was refractory, from a patient treated with antithyroid drugs. Here the CDR3 reads CASSFDTGNQETQYL. The CDR3 DNA reads TGTGCTAGCAGCTTTGACACAGGAAACCAAGAGACCCAGTACCTC.